This is a list of T cell receptor beta chains from one sample in a study of T cell responses to AZD1222 COVID-19 vaccine. Produced via immunoSEQ multiplex PCR; TCRdb's table is partial and in-frame only. The profile shows under 130,000 clones, roughly nine tenths of them singletons. Sequencing used peripheral blood, obtained 28 days after the second AZD1222 dose. The receptors derive from an adult who received the AZD1222 COVID-19 vaccine. Each CDR3 is given with its conserved first and last residue. The order of the fields is V gene, clone size, J gene, D gene, CDR3 DNA, CDR3 protein. D genes are given only for firm matches. Where a row states a size, it is once, few, many or the class of an expanded clone; other rows omit it.

>TRBV2|-|TRBJ2-7|-
TGTGCCAGCAGTGAAAATGGACAGAGCTACGAGCAGTACTTC
CASSENGQSYEQYF
>TRBV11-2|-|TRBJ1-4|TRBD1
TGTGCCAGCAGTCGTGACAGGGTTATTGAAAAACTGTTTTTT
CASSRDRVIEKLFF
>TRBV30|-|TRBJ1-5|-
TGTGCCTGGAGCCCCTACCGCGGTCAGCCCCAGCATTTT
CAWSPYRGQPQHF
>TRBV5-4|-|TRBJ2-1|-
TGTGCCAGCAGCCCCGGCTCCGGGATGGGCCGCAATGAGCAGTTCTTC
CASSPGSGMGRNEQFF
>TRBV9|-|TRBJ1-2|-
TGTGCCAGCAGCCGGTCGGGGGAGAACTATGGCTACACCTTC
CASSRSGENYGYTF
>TRBV24-1|few|TRBJ2-7|-
TGTGCCACCAGTGATTCAGGGGCGGGACACAGCTCCTACGAGCAGTACTTC
CATSDSGAGHSSYEQYF
>TRBV7-2|-|TRBJ1-4|-
TGTGCCAGCAGCTTAGCATTTGTCCGAGCGACCAAACTGTTTTTT
CASSLAFVRATKLFF
>TRBV6-5|-|TRBJ1-6|TRBD1
TGTGCCAGCAGGCCGGGACAGCTTTCACCCCTCCACTTT
CASRPGQLSPLHF
>TRBV4-1|-|TRBJ1-5|-
TGCGCCAGCAGCCAAGCGACTGGTTCGGGTCAGCCCCAGCATTTT
CASSQATGSGQPQHF
>TRBV6-5|-|TRBJ1-6|-
TGTGCCAGCAGTTACGCCGGGGATAGTTCACCCCTCCACTTT
CASSYAGDSSPLHF
>TRBV13|-|TRBJ2-6|-
TGTGCCAGCAGCTTACTCGGGGGGCCTGGGGCCAACGTCCTGACTTTC
CASSLLGGPGANVLTF
>TRBV5-1|-|TRBJ2-2|-
TGCGCCAGCAGGAAGCAGTGGAACACCGGGGAGCTGTTTTTT
CASRKQWNTGELFF
>TRBV27|-|TRBJ2-1|TRBD2
TGTGCCAGCCATGGGACTAGCGGGAAAAATGAGCAGTTCTTC
CASHGTSGKNEQFF
>TRBV7-2|-|TRBJ2-7|-
TGTGCCAGCAGCTTATTCAGACTGGCCTCCTACGAGCAGTACTTC
CASSLFRLASYEQYF
>TRBV19|-|TRBJ1-4|-
TGTGCCAGTAGTACCTCCAGGAATAATGAAAAACTGTTTTTT
CASSTSRNNEKLFF
>TRBV5-1|-|TRBJ2-3|TRBD2
TGCGCCAGCAGCACGGGACTAGCGCCTAGCACAGATACGCAGTATTTT
CASSTGLAPSTDTQYF
>TRBV12-3/TRBV12-4|-|TRBJ2-7|-
TGTGCCAGCAGCGACAAGTCCTACGAGCAGTACTTC
CASSDKSYEQYF
>TRBV19|-|TRBJ1-5|TRBD1
TGTGCCAGTAGTCGGGACAGGGCCGGAGGCCCCCAGCATTTT
CASSRDRAGGPQHF
>TRBV6-1|-|TRBJ1-4|-
TGTGCCAGCAGCGAAGGAGCAGGGGAAGGAGAAAAACTGTTTTTT
CASSEGAGEGEKLFF
>TRBV12-3/TRBV12-4|-|TRBJ2-3|TRBD1
TGTGCCAGCCGACCAGGGGGCGCAGATACGCAGTATTTT
CASRPGGADTQYF
>TRBV29-1|once|TRBJ2-1|-
TGCAGCGACTTTAGGTACAATGAGCAGTTCTTC
CSDFRYNEQFF
>TRBV5-4|-|TRBJ2-5|TRBD2
TGTGCCAGCAGCTTCCCGGGGAGGGGCGAGACCCAGTACTTC
CASSFPGRGETQYF
>TRBV6-5|many|TRBJ2-1|TRBD2
TGTGCCAGCATAGCGGGAGGGGACTACAATGAGCAGTTCTTC
CASIAGGDYNEQFF
>TRBV10-2|-|TRBJ1-1|TRBD1
TGCGCCAGCTGTGGGGGACAGGGGTGGGGGACTGAAGCTTTCTTT
CASCGGQGWGTEAFF
>TRBV5-1|-|TRBJ1-3|-
TGCGCCAGCAGCACTCTAGACGGGAGCTCTGGAAACACCATATATTTT
CASSTLDGSSGNTIYF
>TRBV6-1|once|TRBJ1-2|TRBD1
TGTGCCAGCAGTGAGCCCGGGACAGGCTATGGCTACACCTTC
CASSEPGTGYGYTF
>TRBV18|-|TRBJ1-5|-
TGTGCCAGCTCACCAGGGATCCATAGCAATCAGCCCCAGCATTTT
CASSPGIHSNQPQHF
>TRBV23-1|few|TRBJ2-4|TRBD2
TGCGCCAGCAGTCTCGTGCCAGGACTAGCGGGAGGAGGTCTGGGCAAAAACATTCAGTACTTC
CASSLVPGLAGGGLGKNIQYF
>TRBV7-8|-|TRBJ2-1|TRBD2
TGTGCCAGTCGACTAGCGGGAGTGAGTTACAATGAGCAGTTCTTC
CASRLAGVSYNEQFF
>TRBV19|-|TRBJ2-7|TRBD2
TGTGCCAGTAGGAAACTAGCGGGGACCTACGAGCAGTACTTC
CASRKLAGTYEQYF
>TRBV6-4|-|TRBJ2-2|-
TGTGCCAGCAGCCCCAGTAGCTCGAACACCGGGGAGCTGTTTTTT
CASSPSSSNTGELFF
>TRBV25-1|-|TRBJ1-1|TRBD1
TGTGCCAGCAGGGACAGGGGGCTTGGGGAGAACACTGAAGCTTTCTTT
CASRDRGLGENTEAFF
>TRBV15|-|TRBJ1-4|-
TGTGCCACCAGCAGAGCTGGGGCGGCTAATGAAAAACTGTTTTTT
CATSRAGAANEKLFF
>TRBV14|-|TRBJ1-3|-
TGTGCCAGCAGTCAGGGCTTCCTCTCTGGAAACACCATATATTTT
CASSQGFLSGNTIYF
>TRBV12-3/TRBV12-4|-|TRBJ1-2|-
TGTGCCAGCAGATCCCAGGGAACCTATGGCTACACCTTC
CASRSQGTYGYTF
>TRBV7-2|-|TRBJ2-1|-
TGTGCCAGCCAAGTTAGGAATGAGCAGTTCTTC
CASQVRNEQFF
>TRBV7-9|-|TRBJ2-1|-
TGTGCCAGCAGCTCTCTACCATTACAGGGTCGCTACAATGAGCAGTTCTTC
CASSSLPLQGRYNEQFF
>TRBV27|-|TRBJ1-1|-
TGTGCCAGCAGGACCGCGAACACTGAAGCTTTCTTT
CASRTANTEAFF
>TRBV28|-|TRBJ1-4|-
TGTGCCAGCAGTGCGACAGGTTCAACTAATGAAAAACTGTTTTTT
CASSATGSTNEKLFF
>TRBV5-1|-|TRBJ2-7|TRBD2
TGCGCCAGCAGCACTCTTAGGAGCGGGAGGGAAGAGGAGCAGTACTTC
CASSTLRSGREEEQYF
>TRBV7-3|-|TRBJ1-5|-
TGTGCCAGCAGCTTAGACGTTAATCAGCCCCAGCATTTT
CASSLDVNQPQHF
>TRBV25-1|-|TRBJ1-2|-
TGTGCCAGCAGTGATCCCACAGCAAACTATGGCTACACCTTC
CASSDPTANYGYTF
>TRBV5-1|-|TRBJ2-5|TRBD1
TGCGCCAGCAGCCCTTTAGGGACAGTGGGCCTCGGAGAGACCCAGTACTTC
CASSPLGTVGLGETQYF